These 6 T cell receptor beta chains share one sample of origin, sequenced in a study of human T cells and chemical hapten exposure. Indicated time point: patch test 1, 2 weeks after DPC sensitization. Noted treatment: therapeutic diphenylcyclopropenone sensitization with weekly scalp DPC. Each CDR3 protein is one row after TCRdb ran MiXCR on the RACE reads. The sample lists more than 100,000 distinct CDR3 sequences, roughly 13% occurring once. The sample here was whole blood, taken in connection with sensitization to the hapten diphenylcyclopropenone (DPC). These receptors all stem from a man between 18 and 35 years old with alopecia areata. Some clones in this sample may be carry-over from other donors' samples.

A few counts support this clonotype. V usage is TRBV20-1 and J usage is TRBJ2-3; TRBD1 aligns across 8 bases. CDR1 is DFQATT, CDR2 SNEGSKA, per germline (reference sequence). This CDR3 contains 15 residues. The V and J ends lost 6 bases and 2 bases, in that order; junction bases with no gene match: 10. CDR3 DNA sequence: TGCAGTGCCGGCGGGACAGGATATTCCACAGATACGCAGTATTTT. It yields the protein CSAGGTGYSTDTQYF.

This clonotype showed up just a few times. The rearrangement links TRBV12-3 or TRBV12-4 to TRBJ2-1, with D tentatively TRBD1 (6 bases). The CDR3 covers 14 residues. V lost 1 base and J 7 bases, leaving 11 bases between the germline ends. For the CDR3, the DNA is TGTGCCAGCAGTTTAGGGACAGAATCTAATGAGCAGTTCTTC. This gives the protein CASSLGTESNEQFF.

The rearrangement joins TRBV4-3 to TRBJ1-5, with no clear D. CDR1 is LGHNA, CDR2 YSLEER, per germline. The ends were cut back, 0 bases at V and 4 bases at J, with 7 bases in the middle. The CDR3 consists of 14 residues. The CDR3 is CASSQDRWNQPQHF. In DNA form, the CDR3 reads TGCGCCAGCAGCCAAGATAGATGGAATCAGCCCCAGCATTTT.

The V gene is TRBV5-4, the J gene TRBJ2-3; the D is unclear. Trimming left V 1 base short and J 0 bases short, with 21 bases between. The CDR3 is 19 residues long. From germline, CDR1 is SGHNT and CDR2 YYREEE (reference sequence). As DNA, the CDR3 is TGTGCCAGCAGCTTGTTTGGAGCCTTCATGTTTCCTAGCACAGATACGCAGTATTTT. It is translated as CASSLFGAFMFPSTDTQYF.

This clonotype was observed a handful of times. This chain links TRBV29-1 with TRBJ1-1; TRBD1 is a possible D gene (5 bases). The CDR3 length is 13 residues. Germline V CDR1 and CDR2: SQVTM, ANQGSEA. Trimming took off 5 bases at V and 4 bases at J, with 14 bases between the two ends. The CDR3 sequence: CSVKGVLVTEAFF. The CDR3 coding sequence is TGCAGCGTTAAAGGGGTTTTGGTCACTGAAGCTTTCTTT.

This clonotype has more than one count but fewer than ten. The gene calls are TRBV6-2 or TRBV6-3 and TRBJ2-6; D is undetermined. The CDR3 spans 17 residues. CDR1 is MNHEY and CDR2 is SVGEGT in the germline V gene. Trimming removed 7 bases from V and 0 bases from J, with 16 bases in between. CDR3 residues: CASTIDKLTSGANVLTF. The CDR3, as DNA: TGTGCCAGCACAATAGACAAGCTGACCTCTGGGGCCAACGTCCTGACTTTC.